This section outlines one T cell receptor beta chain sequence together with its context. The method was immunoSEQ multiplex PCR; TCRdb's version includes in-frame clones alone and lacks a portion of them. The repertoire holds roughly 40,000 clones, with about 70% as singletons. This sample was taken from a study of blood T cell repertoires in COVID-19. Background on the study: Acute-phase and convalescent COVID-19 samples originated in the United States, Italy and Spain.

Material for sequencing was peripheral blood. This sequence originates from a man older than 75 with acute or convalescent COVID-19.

The CDR3 is CATLTSGSRYNEQFF. DNA of the CDR3: TGTGCCACCCTGACTAGCGGGAGTAGGTACAATGAGCAGTTCTTC. V gene TRBV28 combines with J gene TRBJ2-1, with 12 bases identical to TRBD2. There are 15 residues in the CDR3. Germline trimming cut 10 bases from V and 4 bases from J; bases unmatched to any gene: 8. Germline values: CDR1 MDHEN, CDR2 SYDVKM.